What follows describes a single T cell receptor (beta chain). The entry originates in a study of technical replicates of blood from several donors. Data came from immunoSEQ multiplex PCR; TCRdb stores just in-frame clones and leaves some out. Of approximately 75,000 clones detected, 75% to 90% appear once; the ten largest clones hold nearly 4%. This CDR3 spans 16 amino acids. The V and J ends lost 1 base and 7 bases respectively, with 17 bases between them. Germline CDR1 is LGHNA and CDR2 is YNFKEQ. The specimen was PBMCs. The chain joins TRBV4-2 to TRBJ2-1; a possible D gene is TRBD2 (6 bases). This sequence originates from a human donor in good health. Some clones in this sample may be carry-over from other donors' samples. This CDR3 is CASSQVGAARGNEQFF. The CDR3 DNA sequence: TGTGCCAGCAGCCAAGTTGGTGCGGCACGGGGGAATGAGCAGTTCTTC.